The source of this TCR beta chain is a study of blood T cell repertoires in COVID-19. On the study more broadly: Acute and convalescent COVID-19 samples came from the United States, Italy and Spain. Sources were T cells, B-cell-depleted T cells, or PBMCs; the material itself was cDNA or gDNA.

Original processing notes: Estimation of nucleated cell counts was performed using reference gene primer amplification. The repertoire was sequenced with immunoSEQ multiplex PCR; TCRdb's copy has only in-frame clones and lacks some. For V, J and clone size, that table is used; D and trimming come from the DNA. The sample carries roughly 250,000 clones, around 82% recorded once. Trimming left V 3 bases short and J 3 bases short, with 15 bases between. CDR1 MGHRA and CDR2 YSYEKL come from the germline V gene. The CDR3 length is 15 residues. Sequencing was done on a sample of peripheral blood. The chain links TRBV4-1 to TRBJ2-7, with D perhaps matching TRBD1 (6 bases). This clonotype was sampled from a woman at least 80 years old with active or convalescent COVID-19. CDR3 loop: CASSQGFGQFYEQYF. CDR3 coding DNA: TGCGCCAGCAGCCAGGGTTTCGGACAGTTCTACGAGCAGTACTTC.